This TCR beta chain was sequenced in a study of regulatory T cells in long-lasting Graves disease. The time point here: newly diagnosed GD, antithyroid drugs for less than 3 months. PBMC-derived RNA was used for the TCR library. iRepertoire HTBI primers and Arm-PCR of CDR3 regions built TCR beta libraries. TCRdb itself ran the multiplex PCR reads through MiXCR, one entry per CDR3 protein. In the table there are hundreds of thousands of distinct CDR3 sequences, about 16% of which are singletons. This CDR3 comprises 15 residues. The germline V gene encodes CDR1 LGHDT and CDR2 YNNKEL (reference sequence). Trimming pared 4 bases from V and 3 bases from J, leaving 12 bases between. The data also belong to a second study, concerning T cells in Graves' hyperthyroidism and ophthalmopathy.

The chain employs TRBV3-1 and TRBJ1-4; the D gene is possibly TRBD1 (6 bases). The receptor's source is a woman aged 30 to 39 with Graves disease. Sample: peripheral blood mononuclear cells (PBMCs), taken at new diagnosis, from a patient treated with antithyroid drugs. The CDR3: CASSLQGTANEKLFF. As DNA, the CDR3 is TGTGCCAGCAGCCTACAGGGTACCGCTAATGAAAAACTGTTTTTT.